The source of this T cell receptor beta chain is a study of shared clonotypes between healthy human individuals. This clone was seen at least ten times. The length of the CDR3 is 14 residues. V gave up 7 bases and J gave up 4 bases; unmatched junction bases: 8. Germline V gene lookup returns CDR1 MNHNY and CDR2 SVGAGI (reference sequence). At the deep level, the assay was run. Authors' data handling: Filtering differed because ImmunoSEQ produced junction-only sequences that carried no quality scores. Generated by immunoSEQ multiplex PCR, the TCRdb table keeps only in-frame clones and is missing some. Clone size and the V and J calls come from that table; the DNA yielded D and trimming. This sample has roughly 1 million clones; approximately 76% occur once, and the top ten carry 1.4% to 1.5%.

The chain combines TRBV6-6 with TRBJ2-7, with TRBD1 matching over 9 bases. The sequence derives from a man in his late teens or twenties in good health. Sequencing used memory CD4+ T cells sorted from blood. Subset described: CD45RA-negative fraction. The CDR3 spells CASIQTGGLYEQYF. CDR3 sequence (DNA): TGTGCCAGCATCCAGACAGGGGGTCTTTACGAGCAGTACTTC.